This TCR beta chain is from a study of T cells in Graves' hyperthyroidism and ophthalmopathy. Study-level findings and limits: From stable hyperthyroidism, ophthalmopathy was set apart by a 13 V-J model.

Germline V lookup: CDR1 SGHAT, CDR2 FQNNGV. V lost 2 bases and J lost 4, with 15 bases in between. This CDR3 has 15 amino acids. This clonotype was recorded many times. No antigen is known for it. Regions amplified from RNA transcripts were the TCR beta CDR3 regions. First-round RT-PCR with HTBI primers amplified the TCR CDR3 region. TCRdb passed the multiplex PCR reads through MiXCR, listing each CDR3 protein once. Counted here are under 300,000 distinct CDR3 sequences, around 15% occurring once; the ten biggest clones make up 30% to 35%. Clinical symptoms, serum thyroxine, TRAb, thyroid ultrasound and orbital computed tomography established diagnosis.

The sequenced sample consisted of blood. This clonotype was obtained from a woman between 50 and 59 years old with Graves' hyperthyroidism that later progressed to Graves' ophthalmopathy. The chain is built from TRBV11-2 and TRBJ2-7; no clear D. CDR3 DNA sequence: TGTGCCAGCAGCTTACCTGGTAATCGGGCTTACGAGCAGTACTTC. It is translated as CASSLPGNRAYEQYF.